The rows below give T cell receptor beta chains drawn from one sample of a study of cytomegalovirus exposure and HLA in healthy donors. The protocol was immunoSEQ multiplex PCR, while the TCRdb copy is restricted to in-frame clones and leaves out a portion. Of some 98,000 clones in the sample, around 9.6% were seen once. The sample taken for sequencing was PBMCs. The receptor source for this set is a man over 45 in good health and CMV-seropositive. Both conserved end residues are part of each CDR3. A clone size is listed for some rows: how often the clone was seen (once, few, many), or a class if it is expanded.

J,size,V,CDR3
TRBJ2-2,few,TRBV21-1,CASSKGRTVVTSGSCPGELFF
TRBJ1-2,.,TRBV6-6,CASSLRGQTYGYTF
TRBJ2-1,few,TRBV15,CATSILSGSNEQFF
TRBJ1-1,few,TRBV25-1,CASSATGGRAEAFF
TRBJ2-1,.,TRBV2,CASSYSGRAANEQFF
TRBJ2-7,.,TRBV7-2,CASSFLAGPAYEQYF
TRBJ1-6,few,TRBV10-3,CAIRSGTSPLHF
TRBJ2-7,.,TRBV2,CASGTGAIYEQYF
TRBJ2-3,.,TRBV10-1,CASSDGTSGSSTDTQYF
TRBJ2-2,few,TRBV19,CASSNPRFLPGELFF
TRBJ2-5,few,TRBV18,CASSRSGLQETQYF
TRBJ2-7,.,TRBV10-3,CAISAQTSGVEQYF
TRBJ1-5,few,TRBV6-6,CASSRGKDQPQHF
TRBJ1-1,few,TRBV27,CASSPRGGTEAFF
TRBJ2-2,.,TRBV9,CASSSQVATGELFF
TRBJ1-4,.,TRBV27,CASSLSIGSRGEKLFF
TRBJ2-1,.,TRBV11-3,CASSLGGSGNNEQFF
TRBJ2-7,few,TRBV6-5,CASSYSGTGSYEQYF
TRBJ1-3,.,TRBV5-1,CASSLEGQGRNTIYF
TRBJ2-3,few,TRBV6-5,CASSLGLTYTDTQYF
TRBJ1-2,.,TRBV9,CASSVDGTGPGGYTF
TRBJ2-3,.,TRBV6-6,CASSYSLVRSTDTQYF
TRBJ2-7,few,TRBV10-3,CAISESLVLSYEQYF
TRBJ2-3,.,TRBV28,CASSAQRGRTDTQYF
TRBJ2-1,.,TRBV10-3,CAISDLSGRTNNEQFF
TRBJ2-2,many,TRBV11-3,CASSLASGNTGELFF
TRBJ2-7,few,TRBV9,CASSVGTSGRPYEQYF
TRBJ2-7,few,TRBV30,CAWSSAYEQYF
TRBJ1-5,.,TRBV18,CASSGADSNQPQHF
TRBJ2-2,once,TRBV5-1,CASTTLGHPYATGELFF
TRBJ2-5,.,TRBV10-3,CAIGRGGRETQYF
TRBJ2-3,few,TRBV7-6,CASSAGLAGGPTDTQYF
TRBJ2-7,.,TRBV11-2,CASSLSGGLAYEQYF
TRBJ2-3,.,TRBV19,CASRGVGAQYF
TRBJ2-2,many,TRBV5-1,CASSYDSTGELFF
TRBJ2-1,few,TRBV5-1,CASSFTSLSYNEQFF
TRBJ2-1,.,TRBV15,CATAGTSGSSGNEQFF
TRBJ2-1,.,TRBV5-1,CASSGTGEVYNEQFF
TRBJ2-2,few,TRBV6-6,CASSLNTGELFF
TRBJ1-2,.,TRBV20-1,CSIAGGHGYTF
TRBJ2-4,few,TRBV7-9,CASSLALGLAGTTQYF
TRBJ2-5,.,TRBV27,CATTDGTGLETQYF
TRBJ2-7,few,TRBV5-5,CASSPSGRASSSYEQYF
TRBJ2-7,many,TRBV6-6,CASSYSRDYEQYF
TRBJ1-2,.,TRBV29-1,CSVWTGHGYTF